These 21 T cell receptor beta chains share one sample of origin, sequenced in a study of blood T cell repertoires in COVID-19. The repertoire was sequenced with immunoSEQ multiplex PCR; TCRdb's copy has only in-frame clones and lacks some. The sample has roughly 50,000 clones, less than 85% seen once. The sequenced material came from peripheral blood. The receptors come from a human donor in a cohort sampled during active COVID-19.

This chain connects TRBV5-1 to TRBJ2-5; D is possibly TRBD2 (5 bases). The CDR3 has 15 residues. V lost 0 bases and J 1 base, leaving 10 bases between the germline ends. Germline V CDR1 and CDR2: SGHRS, YFSETQ. The CDR3 loop is CASSLEGVRQETQYF. The CDR3 nucleotides read TGCGCCAGCAGCTTGGAGGGAGTACGCCAAGAGACCCAGTACTTC.

The V gene is TRBV6-4, the J gene TRBJ1-2; 7 bases fit TRBD1. This CDR3 is 15 amino acids long. Trimming cost V 3 bases and J 6 bases; bases outside gene matches: 10. Germline-derived CDR1 and CDR2 are MRHNA and SNTAGT. CDR3 region: CASSEDETGENGYTF. For the CDR3, the DNA is TGTGCCAGCAGTGAAGATGAAACAGGGGAAAATGGCTACACCTTC.

V usage is TRBV4-3 and J usage is TRBJ2-7, with 9 bases matching TRBD2. The CDR3 has 16 amino acids. V lost 2 bases to trimming and J lost 2 bases; unmatched junction nucleotides: 7. The V gene's germline CDR1 is LGHNA and CDR2 YSLEER. CDR3 in amino acids: CASSQTVAGDTYEQYF. CDR3 bases: TGCGCCAGCAGCCAAACGGTAGCGGGGGACACCTACGAGCAGTACTTC.

The chain couples TRBV19 to TRBJ2-7; 8 bases align to TRBD1. Unmatched junction bases numbered 12, after V lost 3 bases and J lost 5 bases. This CDR3 contains 16 residues. CDR1 LNHDA and CDR2 SQIVND come from the germline V gene (reference sequence). The CDR3 nucleotides are TGTGCCAGTAGTATTTCGCAGGGGGCCCGCGGGGACGAGCAGTACTTC. This translates into CASSISQGARGDEQYF.

The CDR3 sequence: CASSQEGLAGGTDTQYF. CDR3 sequence (DNA): TGCGCCAGCAGCCAGGAAGGACTAGCGGGGGGCACAGATACGCAGTATTTT. The rearrangement uses TRBV4-3 and TRBJ2-3; 13 nucleotides match TRBD2. Trimming removed 3 bases from V and 1 base from J; junction bases left unmatched: 4. Germline lookup yields CDR1 LGHNA and CDR2 YSLEER. This CDR3 spans 17 amino acids.

The rearrangement joins TRBV6-2 or TRBV6-3 to TRBJ1-1; D is possibly TRBD1 (5 bases). Germline V CDR1 and CDR2: MNHEY, SVGEGT. The V and J ends lost 2 bases and 0 bases respectively, with 10 bases between them. The CDR3 contains 15 residues. The CDR3 protein is CASSYAYRLNTEAFF. The CDR3 DNA follows: TGTGCCAGCAGTTACGCTTACAGGTTGAACACTGAAGCTTTCTTT.

This clone was detected only a few times. V gene TRBV10-3 combines with J gene TRBJ2-5; maybe TRBD1 (5 bases). The CDR3 loop spans 14 amino acids. Trimming stripped 0 bases from V and 3 bases from J, with 8 bases between. The V gene's germline CDR1 is ENHRY and CDR2 SYGVKD. This CDR3 reads CAISESPGKETQYF. The CDR3 region has the DNA TGTGCCATCAGTGAGTCTCCAGGGAAAGAGACCCAGTACTTC.

This chain links TRBV7-9 with TRBJ1-1; no clear D. Trimming removed 5 bases from V and 1 base from J, with 8 bases in between. Germline V gene lookup returns CDR1 SEHNR and CDR2 FQNEAQ (reference sequence). The CDR3 sequence is 13 residues long. Here the CDR3 DNA reads TGTGCCAGCAGCCAAGGAGAGAACACTGAAGCTTTCTTT. Its translation is CASSQGENTEAFF.

The rearrangement links TRBV27 to TRBJ2-1; 8 bases are a match to TRBD1. The CDR3 runs 16 residues. Germline trimming cut 3 bases from V and 2 bases from J; bases unmatched to any gene: 6. The germline CDR1 and CDR2 sequences are MNHEY and SMNVEV (reference sequence). CDR3 in DNA: TGTGCCAGCAGTTTTCCTCCAGGGGGCGCCTACAATGAGCAGTTCTTC. This gives the protein CASSFPPGGAYNEQFF.

V gene TRBV5-4 combines with J gene TRBJ2-6, with D possibly matching TRBD1 (6 bases). This CDR3 has 18 residues. Trimming left V 6 bases short and J 0 bases short, with 19 bases between. Germline V lookup: CDR1 SGHNT, CDR2 YYREEE (reference sequence). For the CDR3, the DNA is TGTGCCAGCATCCTAGACAGGTCTTCATTCTCTGGGGCCAACGTCCTGACTTTC. It translates to CASILDRSSFSGANVLTF. The variable domain in full, with the rest retrieved from reference TRBV5-4 and TRBJ2-6, is ETGVTQSPTHLIKTRGQQVTLRCSSQSGHNTVSWYQQALGQGPQFIFQYYREEENGRGNFPPRFSGLQFPNYSSELNVNALELDDSALYLCASILDRSSFSGANVLTFGAGSRLTVL.

In this sample, this clone turned up a few times. J is TRBJ2-1 and V is TRBV7-9; a weak D match, TRBD2 (6 bases). Trimming left V 4 bases short and J 9 bases short, with 19 bases between. The germline CDR1 and CDR2 sequences are SEHNR and FQNEAQ (reference sequence). The CDR3 runs 15 residues. The CDR3 region is CASSSGGTRGAEQFF. The CDR3 DNA sequence: TGTGCCAGCAGCTCAGGTGGGACGCGGGGCGCTGAGCAGTTCTTC.

The chain uses TRBV6-5 and TRBJ1-3; a possible D gene is TRBD1 (5 bases). CDR1 is MNHEY, CDR2 SVGAGI, per germline. The CDR3 totals 15 residues. V was pared by 2 bases and J by 3 bases, with 11 bases between. Written as DNA, the CDR3 is TGTGCCAGCAGTTACGCGGGGACTGATGGAAACACCATATATTTT. It is translated as CASSYAGTDGNTIYF.

The V call is TRBV27, the J call TRBJ1-1; the D is unclear. This CDR3 has 12 residues. V was shortened by 5 bases and J by 6 bases, with 10 bases between the two germline ends. Germline V gene lookup returns CDR1 MNHEY and CDR2 SMNVEV (reference sequence). The CDR3 loop reads CASSPDGAEAFF. CDR3 in DNA: TGTGCCAGCAGTCCAGATGGAGCTGAAGCTTTCTTT.

The chain recombines TRBV11-2 with TRBJ1-1; possible D gene TRBD1, 6 bases. V gave up 2 bases and J gave up 0 bases, with 13 bases separating them. This CDR3 is 16 amino acids long. Germline V lookup: CDR1 SGHAT, CDR2 FQNNGV. Written as DNA, the CDR3 is TGTGCCAGCAGCTTATCAGTTGGACAGATGAACACTGAAGCTTTCTTT. Protein sequence: CASSLSVGQMNTEAFF.

In this sample, this clone turned up once. This chain uses TRBV29-1 with TRBJ1-4; 7 positions agree with TRBD1. This CDR3 has 13 residues. After removal of 1 base from V and 5 bases from J, the junction contained 1 base not matched to a gene. The germline CDR1 and CDR2 sequences are SQVTM and ANQGSEA. The chain's CDR3 is CSVEGQGNEKLFF. Written as DNA, the CDR3 is TGCAGCGTTGAAGGACAGGGAAATGAAAAACTGTTTTTT.

The chain uses TRBV10-3 and TRBJ1-5; D possibly corresponds to TRBD1 (5 bases). This CDR3 is built from 15 residues. V was shortened by 0 bases and J by 5 bases, with 11 bases between the two germline ends. Looked up from germline, CDR1 is ENHRY and CDR2 is SYGVKD. The CDR3 sequence: CAISESGGSDQPQHF. The DNA of the CDR3 is TGTGCCATCAGTGAGTCGGGGGGAAGTGATCAGCCCCAGCATTTT.

The J gene is TRBJ1-3, the V gene TRBV30; D uncertain. CDR3 size: 15 residues. Germline V gene lookup returns CDR1 GTSNPN and CDR2 SVGIG (reference sequence). Trimming stripped 4 bases from V and 0 bases from J, with 13 bases between. The DNA of the CDR3 is TGTGCCTGGACCGGAGGGAGTCCCTCTGGAAACACCATATATTTT. It translates to CAWTGGSPSGNTIYF.

The CDR3 is CASSNQGNSNQPQHF. The CDR3 nucleotides are TGTGCCAGTAGTAATCAGGGGAATAGCAATCAGCCCCAGCATTTT. This sequence joins TRBV19 and TRBJ1-5; a possible D gene is TRBD1 (6 bases). The V gene lost 4 bases and the J gene lost 0 bases, with 10 bases spanning the gap. The germline V gene encodes CDR1 LNHDA and CDR2 SQIVND (reference sequence). This CDR3 comprises 15 residues.

This clone was counted once. J is TRBJ2-1 and V is TRBV7-2, with 15 bases lining up with TRBD2. V shed 3 bases, J shed 7 bases, and the junction held 10 bases outside the gene matches. The CDR3 loop spans 18 amino acids. Germline V gene lookup returns CDR1 SGHTA and CDR2 FQGNSA. Written as DNA, the CDR3 is TGTGCCAGCAGCTTTTCTCCCGGACTAGCGGGGGGGCGGAATGAGCAGTTCTTC. It codes for CASSFSPGLAGGRNEQFF.

This rearrangement joins TRBV9 to TRBJ1-3; D possibly corresponds to TRBD1 (5 bases). The CDR3 sequence is 17 residues long. Trimming pared 0 bases from V and 1 base from J, leaving 14 bases between. Germline V gene sequence: CDR1 SGDLS, CDR2 YYNGEE. The DNA for the CDR3 is TGTGCCAGCAGCGTAGGGTCAGGGATAAATTCTGGAAACACCATATATTTT. It yields the protein CASSVGSGINSGNTIYF.

This chain connects TRBV30 to TRBJ1-1, with unresolved D. The CDR3 loop spans 13 amino acids. Germline V gene data show CDR1 as GTSNPN and CDR2 as SVGIG (reference sequence). V lost 0 bases to trimming and J lost 1 base, with 6 bases between them. In DNA, the CDR3 is TGTGCCTGGAGTGTGCAGGAGAACACTGAAGCTTTCTTT. As protein: CAWSVQENTEAFF. Full variable domain (missing parts from reference TRBV30 and TRBJ1-1): SQTIHQWPATLVQPVGSPLSLECTVEGTSNPNLYWYRQAAGRGLQLLFYSVGIGQISSEVPQNLSASRPQDRQFILSSKKLLLSDSGFYLCAWSVQENTEAFFGQGTRLTVV.